This T cell receptor (beta chain) is drawn from a study of response to subunit inactivated influenza vaccine. This clonotype was detected only a few times. Its specificity is unknown. General observations from the study: That few new T cells are recruited by each seasonal influenza vaccination was the authors' suggestion.

Trimming removed 5 bases from V and 6 bases from J, with 14 bases in between. The CDR3 totals 13 residues. Germline CDR1 reads DFQATT; CDR2 reads SNEGSKA (reference sequence). TCRdb ran MiXCR on the RT-PCR reads and lists one entry per CDR3 protein. The table shows approximately 730,000 distinct CDR3 sequences, with about 15% occurring only once. The origin of this receptor is a man aged 45-65 years who received an inactivated influenza vaccine. Sequencing used PBMCs from blood, obtained 14 to 15 days before vaccination. The chain recombines TRBV20-1 with TRBJ2-1; no definite D call. The CDR3 region is CSASQDDRNEQFF. CDR3 sequence (DNA): TGCAGTGCTTCCCAGGACGATCGCAATGAGCAGTTCTTC.